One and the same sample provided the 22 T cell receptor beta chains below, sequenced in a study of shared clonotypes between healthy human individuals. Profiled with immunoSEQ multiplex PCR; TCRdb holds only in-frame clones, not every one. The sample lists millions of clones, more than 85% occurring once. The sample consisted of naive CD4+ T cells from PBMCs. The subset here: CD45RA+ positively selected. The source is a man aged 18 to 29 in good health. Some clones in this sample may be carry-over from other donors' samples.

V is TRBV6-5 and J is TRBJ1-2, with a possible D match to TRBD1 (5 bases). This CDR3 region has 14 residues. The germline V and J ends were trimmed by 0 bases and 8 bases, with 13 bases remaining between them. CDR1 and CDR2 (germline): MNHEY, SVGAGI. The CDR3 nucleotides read TGTGCCAGCAGTTACTCGGGGGGTAGAGTCGGCTACACCTTC. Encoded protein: CASSYSGGRVGYTF.

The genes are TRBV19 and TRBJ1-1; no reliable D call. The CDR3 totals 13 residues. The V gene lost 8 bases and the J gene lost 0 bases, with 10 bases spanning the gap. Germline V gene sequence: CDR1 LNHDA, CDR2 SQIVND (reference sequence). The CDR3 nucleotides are TGTGCCAGTTCGGCAGGCTTGAACACTGAAGCTTTCTTT. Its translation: CASSAGLNTEAFF. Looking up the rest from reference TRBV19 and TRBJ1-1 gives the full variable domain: DGGITQSPKYLFRKEGQNVTLSCEQNLNHDAMYWYRQDPGQGLRLIYYSQIVNDFQKGDIAEGYSVSREKKESFPLTVTSAQKNPTAFYLCASSAGLNTEAFFGQGTRLTVV.

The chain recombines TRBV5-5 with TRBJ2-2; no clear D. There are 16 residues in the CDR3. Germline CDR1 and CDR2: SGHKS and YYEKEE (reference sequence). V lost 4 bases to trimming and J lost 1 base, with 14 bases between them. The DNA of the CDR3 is TGTGCCAGCAGCCGAATGCGACTCCAGAACACCGGGGAGCTGTTTTTT. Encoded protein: CASSRMRLQNTGELFF. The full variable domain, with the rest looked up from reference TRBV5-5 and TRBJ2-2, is DAGVTQSPTHLIKTRGQQVTLRCSPISGHKSVSWYQQVLGQGPQFIFQYYEKEERGRGNFPDRFSARQFPNYSSELNVNALLLGDSALYLCASSRMRLQNTGELFFGEGSRLTVL.

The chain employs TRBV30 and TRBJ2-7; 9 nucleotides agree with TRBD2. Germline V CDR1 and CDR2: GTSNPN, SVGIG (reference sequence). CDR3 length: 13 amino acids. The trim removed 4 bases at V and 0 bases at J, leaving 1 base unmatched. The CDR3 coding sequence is TGTGCCTGGACTAGCGGGGCCTCCTACGAGCAGTACTTC. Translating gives CAWTSGASYEQYF.

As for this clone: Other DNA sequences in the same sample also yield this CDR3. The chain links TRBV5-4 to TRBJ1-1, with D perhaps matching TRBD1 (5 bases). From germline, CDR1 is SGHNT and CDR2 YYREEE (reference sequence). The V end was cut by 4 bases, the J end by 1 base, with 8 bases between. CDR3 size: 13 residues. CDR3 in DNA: TGTGCCAGCAGCCTACAGGAGAACACTGAAGCTTTCTTT. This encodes CASSLQENTEAFF.

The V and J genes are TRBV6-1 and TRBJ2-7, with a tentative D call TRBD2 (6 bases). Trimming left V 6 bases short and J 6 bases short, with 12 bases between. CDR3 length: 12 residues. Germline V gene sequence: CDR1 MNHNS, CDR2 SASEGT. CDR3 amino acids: CASSRGTFEQYF. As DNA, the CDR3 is TGTGCCAGCAGCCGCGGGACGTTCGAGCAGTACTTC.

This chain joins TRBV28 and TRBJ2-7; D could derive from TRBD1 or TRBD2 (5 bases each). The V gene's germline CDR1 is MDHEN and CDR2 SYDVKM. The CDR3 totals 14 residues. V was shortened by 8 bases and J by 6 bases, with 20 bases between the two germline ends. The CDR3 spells CASSSGPRPVEQYF. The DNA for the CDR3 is TGTGCCAGCTCATCGGGACCCCGTCCTGTCGAGCAGTACTTC.

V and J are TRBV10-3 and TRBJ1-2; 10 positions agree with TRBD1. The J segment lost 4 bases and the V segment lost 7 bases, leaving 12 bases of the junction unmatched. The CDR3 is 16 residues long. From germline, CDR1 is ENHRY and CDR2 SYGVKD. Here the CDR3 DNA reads TGTGCCATCAATCCTACCTCGGGACAGGGGACCTATGGCTACACCTTC. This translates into CAINPTSGQGTYGYTF.

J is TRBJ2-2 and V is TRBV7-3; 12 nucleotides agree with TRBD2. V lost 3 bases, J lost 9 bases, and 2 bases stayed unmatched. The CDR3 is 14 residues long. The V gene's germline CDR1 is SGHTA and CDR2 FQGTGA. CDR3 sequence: CASSFLAGGRELFF. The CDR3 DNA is TGTGCCAGCAGCTTTCTAGCGGGAGGGCGGGAGCTGTTTTTT. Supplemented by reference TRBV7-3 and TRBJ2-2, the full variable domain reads GAGVSQTPSNKVTEKGKYVELRCDPISGHTALYWYRQSLGQGPEFLIYFQGTGAADDSGLPNDRFFAVRPEGSVSTLKIQRTERGDSAVYLCASSFLAGGRELFFGEGSRLTVL.

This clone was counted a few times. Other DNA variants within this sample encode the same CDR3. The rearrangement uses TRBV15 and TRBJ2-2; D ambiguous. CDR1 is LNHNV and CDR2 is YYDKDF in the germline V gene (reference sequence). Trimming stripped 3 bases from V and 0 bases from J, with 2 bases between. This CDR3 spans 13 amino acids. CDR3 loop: CATSRANTGELFF. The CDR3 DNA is TGTGCCACCAGCAGGGCGAACACCGGGGAGCTGTTTTTT.

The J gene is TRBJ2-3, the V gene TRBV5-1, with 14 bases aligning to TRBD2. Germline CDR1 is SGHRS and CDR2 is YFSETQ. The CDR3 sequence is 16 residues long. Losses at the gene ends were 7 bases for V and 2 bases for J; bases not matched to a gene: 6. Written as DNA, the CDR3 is TGCGCCAGCCGGGGACTAGCGGGAGACCCCACAGATACGCAGTATTTT. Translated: CASRGLAGDPTDTQYF.

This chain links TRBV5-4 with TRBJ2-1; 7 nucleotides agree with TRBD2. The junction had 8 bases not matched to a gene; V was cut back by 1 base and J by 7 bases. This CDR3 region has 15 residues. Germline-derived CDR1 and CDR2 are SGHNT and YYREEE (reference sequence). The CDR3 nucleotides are TGTGCCAGCAGCTTGCGTGCGGGAGTTTGGAATGAGCAGTTCTTC. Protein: CASSLRAGVWNEQFF.

CDR3 nucleotide sequence: TGTGCCAGCAGCCAGCGGGGCTCCTACGAGCAGTACTTC. Encoded protein: CASSQRGSYEQYF. The gene calls are TRBV7-3 and TRBJ2-7; 7 bases align to TRBD2. The CDR3 loop spans 13 amino acids. The germline V gene has CDR1 SGHTA and CDR2 FQGTGA. V shed 5 bases and J 0 bases; nucleotides not matched to a gene: 1.

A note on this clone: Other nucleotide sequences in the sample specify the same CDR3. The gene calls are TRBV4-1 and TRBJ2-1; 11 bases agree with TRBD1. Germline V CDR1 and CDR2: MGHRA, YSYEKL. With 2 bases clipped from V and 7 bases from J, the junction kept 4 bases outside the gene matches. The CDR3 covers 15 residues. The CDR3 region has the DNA TGCGCCAGCAGCCAACCGAGGGACAGGGGGAATGAGCAGTTCTTC. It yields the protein CASSQPRDRGNEQFF.

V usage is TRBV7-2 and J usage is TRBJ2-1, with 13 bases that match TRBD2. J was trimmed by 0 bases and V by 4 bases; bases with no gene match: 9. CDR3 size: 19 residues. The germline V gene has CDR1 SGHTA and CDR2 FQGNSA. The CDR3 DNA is TGTGCCAGCAGCTCTCCGACTAGCGGGAGGTATAGCTCCTACAATGAGCAGTTCTTC. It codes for CASSSPTSGRYSSYNEQFF.

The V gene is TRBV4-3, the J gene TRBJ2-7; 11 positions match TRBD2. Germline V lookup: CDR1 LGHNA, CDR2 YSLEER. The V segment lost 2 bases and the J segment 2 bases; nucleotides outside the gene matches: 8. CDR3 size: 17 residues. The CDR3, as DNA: TGCGCCAGCAGCCAAATCGCCGGGACTAGCGGAACCTACGAGCAGTACTTC. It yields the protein CASSQIAGTSGTYEQYF.

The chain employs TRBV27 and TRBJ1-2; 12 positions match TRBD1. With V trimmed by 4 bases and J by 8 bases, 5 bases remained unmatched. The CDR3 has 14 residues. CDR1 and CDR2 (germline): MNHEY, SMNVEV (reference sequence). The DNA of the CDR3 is TGTGCCAGCAGTTCGGGACAGGGGGCTTACGGCTACACCTTC. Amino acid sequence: CASSSGQGAYGYTF.

The CDR3 sequence: CASSARTASSGNTIYF. The CDR3 nucleotides are TGTGCCAGCAGCGCCCGGACCGCGAGCTCTGGAAACACCATATATTTT. V usage is TRBV11-2 and J usage is TRBJ1-3; D remains unclear. The length of the CDR3 is 16 residues. Germline V gene data show CDR1 as SGHAT and CDR2 as FQNNGV. V lost 5 bases to trimming and J lost 0 bases, with 14 bases between them. The whole variable domain, filled in from reference TRBV11-2 and TRBJ1-3, reads EAGVAQSPRYKIIEKRQSVAFWCNPISGHATLYWYQQILGQGPKLLIQFQNNGVVDDSQLPKDRFSAERLKGVDSTLKIQPAKLEDSAVYLCASSARTASSGNTIYFGEGSWLTVV.

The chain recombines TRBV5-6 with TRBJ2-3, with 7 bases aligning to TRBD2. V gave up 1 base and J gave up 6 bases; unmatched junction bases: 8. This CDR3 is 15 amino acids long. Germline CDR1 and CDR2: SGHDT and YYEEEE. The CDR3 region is CASSLRAGVSDTQYF. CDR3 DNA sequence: TGTGCCAGCAGCTTGAGGGCGGGAGTTTCGGATACGCAGTATTTT.

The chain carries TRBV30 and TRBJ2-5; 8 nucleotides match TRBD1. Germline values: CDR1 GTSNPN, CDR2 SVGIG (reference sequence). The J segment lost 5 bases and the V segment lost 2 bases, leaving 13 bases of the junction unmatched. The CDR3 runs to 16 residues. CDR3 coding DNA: TGTGCCTGGAGTTCCCCCCCTGCCAGGGGGCTGGAGACCCAGTACTTC. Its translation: CAWSSPPARGLETQYF. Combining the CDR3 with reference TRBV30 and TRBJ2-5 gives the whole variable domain SQTIHQWPATLVQPVGSPLSLECTVEGTSNPNLYWYRQAAGRGLQLLFYSVGIGQISSEVPQNLSASRPQDRQFILSSKKLLLSDSGFYLCAWSSPPARGLETQYFGPGTRLLVL.

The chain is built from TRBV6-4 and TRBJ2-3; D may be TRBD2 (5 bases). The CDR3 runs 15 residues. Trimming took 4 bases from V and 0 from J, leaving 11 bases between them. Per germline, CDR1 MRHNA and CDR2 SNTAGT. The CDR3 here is CASSATGSSTDTQYF. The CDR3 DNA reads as TGTGCCAGCAGTGCCACGGGGTCTAGCACAGATACGCAGTATTTT.

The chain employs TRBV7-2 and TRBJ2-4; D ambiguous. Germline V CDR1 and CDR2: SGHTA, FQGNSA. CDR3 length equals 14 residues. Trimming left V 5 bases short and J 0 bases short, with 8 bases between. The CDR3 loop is CASSEILAKNIQYF. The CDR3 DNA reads TGTGCCAGCAGCGAGATTCTAGCCAAAAACATTCAGTACTTC.